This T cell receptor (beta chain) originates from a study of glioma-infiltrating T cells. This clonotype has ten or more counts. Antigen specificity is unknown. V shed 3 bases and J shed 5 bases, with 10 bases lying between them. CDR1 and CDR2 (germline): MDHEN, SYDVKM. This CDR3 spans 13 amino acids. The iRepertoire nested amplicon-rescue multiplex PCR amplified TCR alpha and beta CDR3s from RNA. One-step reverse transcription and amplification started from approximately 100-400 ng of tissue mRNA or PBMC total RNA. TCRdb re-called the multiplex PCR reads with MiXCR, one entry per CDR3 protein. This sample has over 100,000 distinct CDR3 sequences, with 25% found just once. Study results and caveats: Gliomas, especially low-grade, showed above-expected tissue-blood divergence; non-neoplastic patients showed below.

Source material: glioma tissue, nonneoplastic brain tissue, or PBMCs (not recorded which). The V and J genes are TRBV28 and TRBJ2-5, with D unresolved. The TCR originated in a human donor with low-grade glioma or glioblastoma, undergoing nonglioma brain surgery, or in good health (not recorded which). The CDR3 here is CASSFYSWETQYF. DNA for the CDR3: TGTGCCAGCAGTTTCTACTCATGGGAGACCCAGTACTTC.